These 20 T cell receptor beta chains share one sample of origin, sequenced in a study of CDR3 diversity in severe acne. Using its own MiXCR run on the PCR reads, TCRdb lists one record per CDR3 protein. The sample has 97,000 or so distinct CDR3 sequences; under 60% are singletons. Source material: blood. The origin of the receptors is a male donor with acne.

The chain employs TRBV3-2 and TRBJ2-7. The DNA end is a closer match to TRBJ2-1, so the J assignment may be wrong. TRBV3-2 is annotated as a pseudogene. The CDR3 is 10 residues long. Here the CDR3 reads CASSGREQFF. The CDR3 DNA is TGTGCCAGCAGCGGTAGGGAGCAGTTCTTC.

This clonotype was picked up many times. The rearrangement joins TRBV5-4 to TRBJ2-5; D gene ambiguous. Germline values: CDR1 SGHNT, CDR2 YYREEE (reference sequence). This CDR3 region has 15 residues. V dropped 2 bases and J dropped 2 bases, with 13 bases sitting between them. The CDR3 sequence: CASSFARTVQETQYF. For the CDR3, the DNA is TGTGCCAGCAGCTTTGCACGGACGGTACAAGAGACCCAGTACTTC.

This clonotype was seen once. The chain is built from TRBV25-1 and TRBJ2-7; TRBD2 agrees at 12 bases. CDR3 size: 19 residues. From germline, CDR1 is MGHDK and CDR2 SYGVNS. V trimming: 3 bases; J trimming: 3 bases; junction bases outside the gene matches: 15. CDR3 residues: CASSDLAGGDTGEIYEQYF. In nucleotides, the CDR3 is TGTGCCAGCAGTGACCTAGCGGGAGGGGACACCGGGGAGATCTACGAGCAGTACTTC.

This clonotype has a handful of counts. The genes are TRBV10-1 and TRBJ1-1; 7 bases are shared with TRBD1. Germline loops: CDR1 WNHNN, CDR2 SYGVQD (reference sequence). The V and J ends lost 8 bases and 2 bases, in that order; junction bases with no gene match: 5. The CDR3 is 13 amino acids. The CDR3 DNA reads TGCGCCAGCCGACAGGGACTAAACACTGAAGCTTTCTTT. Protein sequence: CASRQGLNTEAFF.

In its sample, this clonotype was seen a few times. The chain employs TRBV24-1 and TRBJ1-5; maybe TRBD1 (6 bases). The V end was cut by 4 bases, the J end by 0 bases, with 9 bases between. The CDR3 contains 15 residues. Germline V gives CDR1 KGHDR, CDR2 SFDVKD. CDR3 sequence: CATSDGTHSNQPQHF. For the CDR3, the DNA is TGTGCCACCAGTGACGGGACACATAGCAATCAGCCCCAGCATTTT.

As regards this clonotype: A much larger clone differs by one base, so this may be a read error. The V gene is TRBV7-8, the J gene TRBJ1-1; unclear D gene. Germline CDR1 SGHVS, CDR2 FQNEAQ. The CDR3 extends over 15 amino acids. CDR3 sequence (DNA): TGTGCCAGCGGCTTAGTGTCCAGGCAGAACACTGAAGCTTTCTTT. It is translated as CASGLVSRQNTEAFF.

This clonotype was counted a few times. The chain uses TRBV5-6 and TRBJ2-3; possible D gene TRBD1, 6 bases. CDR1 is SGHDT, CDR2 YYEEEE, per germline. The V and J ends lost 4 bases and 5 bases respectively, with 11 bases between them. The CDR3 extends over 13 amino acids. The DNA for the CDR3 is TGTGCCAGCAGCAAATCGGGACAAGATACGCAGTATTTT. Translation gives CASSKSGQDTQYF.

Points on this clonotype: Relative to the germline gene, one junction end is altered; a read error may explain this. J is TRBJ1-1 and V is TRBV7-2; D is perhaps TRBD1 (5 bases). Germline V gives CDR1 SGHTA, CDR2 FQGNSA. The length of the CDR3 is 15 residues. CDR3 sequence reads: CASSQEGDSLARAFF. The CDR3 region has the DNA TGCGCCAGCAGCCAAGAGGGCGACAGCCTAGCGCGGGCTTTCTTT.

This clonotype appeared once. The rearrangement joins TRBV20-1 to TRBJ2-2; 7 bases are shared with TRBD1. The germline V gene encodes CDR1 DFQATT and CDR2 SNEGSKA (reference sequence). The CDR3 runs 15 residues. CDR3 sequence (DNA): TGCAGCCCTTCGTTGACAGGGACGAACACCGGGGAGCTGTTTTTT. It encodes CSPSLTGTNTGELFF.

By share, this clonotype ranks as medium-sized (0.01 to 0.1%). The chain couples TRBV7-2 to TRBJ2-7; no firm D call. The ends were cut back, 1 base at V and 4 bases at J, with 14 bases in the middle. This CDR3 spans 15 amino acids. Per germline, CDR1 SGHTA and CDR2 FQGNSA. The CDR3, as DNA: TGTGCCAGCAGCTTAGGTGGTGGGGTTAGGTACGAGCAGTACTTC. Its translation is CASSLGGGVRYEQYF.

The chain employs TRBV29-1 and TRBJ2-2; TRBD2 matches at 7 bases. Per germline, CDR1 SQVTM and CDR2 ANQGSEA. The CDR3 loop spans 15 amino acids. J gave up 4 bases and V 2 bases, and 7 bases lay outside the gene matches. The CDR3 is CSVETSGMGTGELFF. DNA for the CDR3: TGCAGCGTTGAAACCAGCGGGATGGGCACCGGGGAGCTGTTTTTT.

The table lists this clonotype with many counts. The rearrangement uses TRBV6-5 and TRBJ2-7, with D perhaps matching TRBD1 or TRBD2 (6 bases each). The CDR3 loop spans 14 amino acids. Trimming took off 6 bases at V and 6 bases at J, with 18 bases between the two ends. Germline V gene sequence: CDR1 MNHEY, CDR2 SVGAGI. The CDR3 bases are TGTGCCAGCAGCCCCAGCGGAGGGGGGTTCGAGCAGTACGTC. Residues: CASSPSGGGFEQYV.

The chain links TRBV25-1 to TRBJ1-1, with D uncertain. The CDR3 loop spans 14 amino acids. With 8 bases removed from V and 1 base from J, the gap between germline ends came to 14 bases. Germline V gene sequence: CDR1 MGHDK, CDR2 SYGVNS. CDR3 DNA: TGTGCCAGCGTTGGATGGCTGACGAACACTGAAGCTTTCTTT. This sequence encodes CASVGWLTNTEAFF. The full variable domain, its missing parts supplied by reference TRBV25-1 and TRBJ1-1, is EADIYQTPRYLVIGTGKKITLECSQTMGHDKMYWYQQDPGMELHLIHYSYGVNSTEKGDLSSESTVSRIRTEHFPLTLESARPSHTSQYLCASVGWLTNTEAFFGQGTRLTVV.

Details on this clonotype: This clone may be a read error of a much larger clone one base away. J is TRBJ1-4 and V is TRBV7-9; D remains ambiguous. Germline values: CDR1 SEHNR, CDR2 FQNEAQ (reference sequence). The CDR3 is 16 residues long. The CDR3 region has the DNA TGTGCCAGCAGCTTCGGAAGCCTTGCAACTAATGAAAACCTGTTTTTT. Its translation: CASSFGSLATNENLFF.

This clonotype was picked up many times. The chain combines TRBV18 with TRBJ2-3, with 9 bases that match TRBD2. V was pared by 1 base and J by 2 bases, with 10 bases of the junction left unmatched. In germline, CDR1 is KGHSH, CDR2 LQKENI. The CDR3 covers 18 residues. CDR3 nucleotide sequence: TGTGCCAGCTCACCACAGACCCTGGGACTAGCCCCCACAGATACGCAGTATTTT. It encodes CASSPQTLGLAPTDTQYF. Filled out from reference TRBV18 and TRBJ2-3, the complete variable domain reads NAGVMQNPRHLVRRRGQEARLRCSPMKGHSHVYWYRQLPEEGLKFMVYLQKENIIDESGMPKERFSAEFPKEGPSILRIQQVVRGDSAAYFCASSPQTLGLAPTDTQYFGPGTRLTVL.

Points on this clonotype: Germline is not matched at one junction end, which may reflect a read error. The chain carries TRBV24-1 and TRBJ1-1, with D possibly matching TRBD1 (6 bases). The CDR3 is 14 residues long. Germline V gives CDR1 KGHDR, CDR2 SFDVKD. In DNA form, the CDR3 reads TGTGCCAGCAGTTACGGGGGCAGGGACACTGAAGCTTTCTTT. This gives the protein CASSYGGRDTEAFF.

Regarding this clonotype: Sequence at one end of the junction differs from germline and may be a read error. The DNA of the CDR3 is TGTGCCAGTAGGGCTACTGCAACTAATGAAAAACTGTCTTTT. Amino acid sequence: CASRATATNEKLSF. The chain combines TRBV19 with TRBJ1-4; D ambiguous. The CDR3 spans 14 residues. Germline lookup yields CDR1 LNHDA and CDR2 SQIVND (reference sequence).

This clonotype was detected ten times or more. The chain uses TRBV4-2 and TRBJ2-7, with 9 nucleotides matching TRBD2. V was pared by 3 bases and J by 4 bases, with 7 bases of the junction left unmatched. This CDR3 comprises 15 residues. CDR1 is LGHNA, CDR2 YNFKEQ, per germline. This CDR3 is CASSHSGAGGYEQYF. The CDR3 DNA is TGTGCCAGCAGCCACTCCGGAGCGGGGGGATACGAGCAGTACTTC.

The genes are TRBV13 and TRBJ2-2; the D gene is possibly TRBD2 (5 bases). Germline V gives CDR1 PRHDT, CDR2 FYEKMQ (reference sequence). The V end was cut by 7 bases, the J end by 3 bases, with 12 bases between. There are 14 residues in the CDR3. CDR3 DNA sequence: TGTGCCAGCACAATCCGGGGTTACACCGGGGAGCTGTTTTTT. Translated: CASTIRGYTGELFF.

This chain joins TRBV11-2 and TRBJ1-4; maybe TRBD1 (5 bases). Germline V gives CDR1 SGHAT, CDR2 FQNNGV. The CDR3 runs to 16 residues. V dropped 0 bases and J dropped 4 bases, with 12 bases sitting between them. Written as DNA, the CDR3 is TGTGCCAGCAGCTTAGAAGGCCAGGGCCTTAATGAAAAACTGTTTTTT. Amino acid sequence: CASSLEGQGLNEKLFF.